The T cell receptor (beta chain) under discussion was sequenced for a study of T cells in Graves' hyperthyroidism and ophthalmopathy. Template material for amplifying TCR beta CDR3 regions consisted of RNA transcripts. The TCR CDR3 first-round RT-PCR relied on the HTBI primer set. One entry per CDR3 protein results from TCRdb running MiXCR on the multiplex PCR reads. Of around 620,000 distinct CDR3 sequences detected, 46% appear once; the ten largest clones hold 15% to 20%. Germline CDR1 ENHRY, CDR2 SYGVKD. CDR3 size: 15 residues. Trimming took off 10 bases at V and 4 bases at J, with 23 bases between the two ends. Study outcomes and limitations: Ophthalmopathy was distinguished from stable hyperthyroidism by 13 V-J signatures. Most thyroid clonotypes expanded above 0.001 were also detected in blood.

With respect to this clonotype: The antigen is undetermined.

Lactation, pregnancy, other autoimmune disease or uncontrolled infection led to exclusion of patients. The sequence was collected from an adult woman with Graves' disease, either hyperthyroidism or ophthalmopathy (not recorded which). The material sequenced was peripheral blood or thyroid tissue (not recorded which). The chain combines TRBV10-3 with TRBJ2-7, with D possibly TRBD2 on 7 matching bases. Here the CDR3 DNA reads TGTGCCAGCAGACCTAAGGGGGGGGCGCCGTACGAGCAGTACTTC. It specifies CASRPKGGAPYEQYF.